One and the same sample provided the 30 T cell receptor beta chains below, sequenced in a study of cytomegalovirus exposure and HLA in healthy donors. Amplification used 60 Vbeta primers and 13 Jbeta primers. Data came from immunoSEQ multiplex PCR; TCRdb stores just in-frame clones and leaves some out. The repertoire holds 150,000 to 180,000 clones, with about four fifths as singletons. The sequenced sample was PBMCs. Every receptor here comes from a man younger than 45 in good health and CMV-seropositive.

The genes are TRBV4-2 and TRBJ1-4; D remains ambiguous. Germline V CDR1 and CDR2: LGHNA, YNFKEQ. CDR3 size: 15 residues. Trimming removed 0 bases from V and 0 bases from J, with 5 bases in between. CDR3 coding DNA: TGTGCCAGCAGCCAAGATACAGCAACTAATGAAAAACTGTTTTTT. Its protein product is CASSQDTATNEKLFF.

The V gene is TRBV18, the J gene TRBJ1-2; no clear D gene. The germline V and J ends were trimmed by 3 bases and 2 bases, with 10 bases remaining between them. The CDR3 has 14 amino acids. Germline-derived CDR1 and CDR2 are KGHSH and LQKENI. As DNA, the CDR3 is TGTGCCAGCTCACCCGGAGGGTCCAACTATGGCTACACCTTC. This sequence encodes CASSPGGSNYGYTF.

There are a few counts of this clone. This chain connects TRBV5-1 to TRBJ1-1; D is perhaps TRBD1 (5 bases). Germline V lookup: CDR1 SGHRS, CDR2 YFSETQ. The CDR3 loop spans 13 amino acids. Trimming removed 0 bases from V and 6 bases from J, with 9 bases in between. In DNA form, the CDR3 reads TGCGCCAGCAGCTTGGGGGGGGACGCTGAAGCTTTCTTT. Its translation: CASSLGGDAEAFF.

The chain joins TRBV5-1 to TRBJ2-2, with 10 bases lining up with TRBD2. The V gene end was trimmed by 5 bases and the J gene end by 5 bases; junction bases not matched to a gene: 3. The CDR3 is 14 residues long. CDR1 SGHRS and CDR2 YFSETQ come from the germline V gene. CDR3 nucleotide sequence: TGCGCCAGCAGTCTAGCGGGAGCAACCGGGGAGCTGTTTTTT. This sequence encodes CASSLAGATGELFF.

The CDR3 nucleotides are TGTGCCAGCAGTGAGAGACAGCCCATCTCTGGGGCCAACGTCCTGACTTTC. It yields the protein CASSERQPISGANVLTF. The chain combines TRBV6-1 with TRBJ2-6; D is possibly TRBD1 (5 bases). Germline V gene data show CDR1 as MNHNS and CDR2 as SASEGT. The CDR3 has 17 residues. Trimming cost V 3 bases and J 0 bases, with 12 bases left between them.

This chain's CDR3 is CASSVQGATEAFF. Written as DNA, the CDR3 is TGCGCCAGCAGTGTACAGGGGGCCACTGAAGCTTTCTTT. The chain is built from TRBV10-2 and TRBJ1-1; 9 bases line up with TRBD1. J was trimmed by 4 bases and V by 4 bases; bases with no gene match: 1. The germline V gene encodes CDR1 WSHSY and CDR2 SAAADI. CDR3 length: 13 amino acids.

The chain recombines TRBV4-2 with TRBJ1-6; 7 bases map to TRBD1. Looked up from germline, CDR1 is LGHNA and CDR2 is YNFKEQ. The CDR3 length is 17 residues. V shed 4 bases and J 10 bases; nucleotides not matched to a gene: 16. CDR3 sequence (DNA): TGTGCCAGCAGCCTTGAGACAGGGTCGACCCGTCAATCACCCCTCCACTTT. It codes for CASSLETGSTRQSPLHF.

This chain joins TRBV9 and TRBJ2-7, with D possibly matching TRBD1 (6 bases). Trimming removed 0 bases at V and 5 bases at J, with 9 bases between. The germline V gene has CDR1 SGDLS and CDR2 YYNGEE. This CDR3 has 13 residues. The CDR3 DNA is TGTGCCAGCAGCGTAGTGACAGGTGACGAGCAGTACTTC. Translated, it gives CASSVVTGDEQYF.

This clone was found once. The chain joins TRBV14 to TRBJ1-2; D is undetermined. The V end lost 1 base, the J end lost 4 bases, and 10 bases lay between the germline ends. This CDR3 contains 14 residues. CDR1 is SGHDN, CDR2 FVKESK, per germline. CDR3 in DNA: TGTGCCAGCAGCCAAGTAACCGGTCCCTATGGCTACACCTTC. This sequence encodes CASSQVTGPYGYTF.

This clone was seen only once. V gene TRBV7-3 combines with J gene TRBJ1-5, with D unresolved. Germline-derived CDR1 and CDR2 are SGHTA and FQGTGA. This CDR3 contains 11 residues. The V and J ends lost 5 bases and 5 bases respectively, with 4 bases between them. CDR3 protein: CASSHHQPQHF. Written as DNA, the CDR3 is TGTGCCAGCAGCCATCATCAGCCCCAGCATTTT. Drawing the rest from reference TRBV7-3 and TRBJ1-5, the complete variable domain is GAGVSQTPSNKVTEKGKYVELRCDPISGHTALYWYRQSLGQGPEFLIYFQGTGAADDSGLPNDRFFAVRPEGSVSTLKIQRTERGDSAVYLCASSHHQPQHFGDGTRLSIL.

CDR3 region: CASRTDGTVSQETQYF. DNA for the CDR3: TGTGCCAGCAGAACCGACGGGACAGTCAGTCAAGAGACCCAGTACTTC. J is TRBJ2-5 and V is TRBV28, with 7 bases matching TRBD1. Germline V CDR1 and CDR2: MDHEN, SYDVKM. The CDR3 length is 16 residues. J was trimmed by 2 bases and V by 6 bases; bases with no gene match: 12.

The chain joins TRBV5-1 to TRBJ1-1; a possible D gene is TRBD1 (6 bases). Trimming stripped 7 bases from V and 3 bases from J, with 16 bases between. The germline CDR1 and CDR2 sequences are SGHRS and YFSETQ. This CDR3 comprises 14 residues. The CDR3 DNA reads TGCGCCAGCGGGGACACCCGAGGGCACACTGAAGCTTTCTTT. It is translated as CASGDTRGHTEAFF.

In regard to this clone: At one end, the junction sequence differs from germline, possibly due to a read error. Other nucleotide sequences in the sample specify the same CDR3. V gene TRBV30 combines with J gene TRBJ2-5; 8 bases line up with TRBD1. In germline, CDR1 is GTSNPN, CDR2 SVGIG (reference sequence). The CDR3 sequence is 13 residues long. CDR3 sequence (DNA): TGTGCTTGGACAGGGCGTCCCCAAGAGACCCAGTACTTC. It encodes CAWTGRPQETQYF.

The J gene is TRBJ1-2, the V gene TRBV6-1; the match to TRBD1 covers 10 bases. Germline V lookup: CDR1 MNHNS, CDR2 SASEGT. This CDR3 has 14 amino acids. J gave up 6 bases and V 2 bases, and 3 bases lay outside the gene matches. The CDR3 loop reads CASSERGQGHGYTF. The CDR3 DNA reads TGTGCCAGCAGTGAACGGGGACAGGGGCATGGCTACACCTTC.

This clone was seen only a few times. The chain links TRBV29-1 to TRBJ2-7, with a possible D match to TRBD2 (6 bases). V was cut by 5 bases and J by 3 bases, with 20 bases left in between. This CDR3 has 15 residues. The germline gives CDR1 SQVTM, CDR2 ANQGSEA. Here the CDR3 reads CSVCSGDPPLYEQYF. The DNA of the CDR3 is TGCAGCGTTTGTAGCGGAGATCCCCCCCTCTACGAGCAGTACTTC.

The CDR3 nucleotides read TGTGCCAGCAGCAATCCGGGACAGATAAATCAGCCCCAGCATTTT. Translation: CASSNPGQINQPQHF. This chain uses TRBV21-1 with TRBJ1-5; the DNA was not compared with TRBD1, the D call given in the table. TRBV21-1 is a documented pseudogene. The CDR3 is 15 residues long.

The chain has TRBV5-4 and TRBJ1-2; 9 bases fit TRBD1. J was trimmed by 6 bases and V by 3 bases; bases with no gene match: 12. The CDR3 runs to 16 residues. Germline V CDR1 and CDR2: SGHNT, YYREEE (reference sequence). The DNA of the CDR3 is TGTGCCAGCAGCTCCAGCACGGGGGACAGGGATGATGGCTACACCTTC. As protein: CASSSSTGDRDDGYTF.

V gene TRBV27 combines with J gene TRBJ2-7; 12 positions agree with TRBD1. The V and J ends lost 5 bases and 4 bases, in that order; junction bases with no gene match: 9. The length of the CDR3 is 16 residues. From germline, CDR1 is MNHEY and CDR2 SMNVEV (reference sequence). CDR3 in DNA: TGTGCCAGCAGTATTGTACCGGGACAGGGGGCTTACGAGCAGTACTTC. Protein sequence: CASSIVPGQGAYEQYF.

V usage is TRBV15 and J usage is TRBJ1-1; D unresolved. V dropped 5 bases and J dropped 6 bases, with 13 bases sitting between them. This CDR3 is built from 13 residues. Germline V gene sequence: CDR1 LNHNV, CDR2 YYDKDF (reference sequence). CDR3 amino acids: CATSPRPGSEAFF. DNA for the CDR3: TGTGCCACCAGCCCCCGTCCGGGGTCTGAAGCTTTCTTT.

V usage is TRBV9 and J usage is TRBJ1-4; TRBD1 might be the D (6 bases). Germline CDR1 and CDR2: SGDLS and YYNGEE. V lost 3 bases and J 7 bases, leaving 19 bases between the germline ends. The CDR3 sequence is 16 residues long. The CDR3 reads CASSGPNGGAGEKLFF. For the CDR3, the DNA is TGTGCCAGCAGCGGACCTAATGGGGGGGCTGGTGAAAAACTGTTTTTT.

This clone was seen more than once but under ten times. The chain joins TRBV9 to TRBJ2-5, with TRBD1 identical over 7 bases. This CDR3 is 15 amino acids long. Per germline, CDR1 SGDLS and CDR2 YYNGEE. Trimming cost V 0 bases and J 5 bases; bases outside gene matches: 7. CDR3 nucleotide sequence: TGTGCCAGCAGCGTAGATAATTACAGGGGCGAGACCCAGTACTTC. Its translation: CASSVDNYRGETQYF.

The rearrangement joins TRBV18 to TRBJ2-2; 7 nucleotides align to TRBD2. Trimming cost V 0 bases and J 5 bases; bases outside gene matches: 12. The CDR3 has 18 residues. Germline assignment: CDR1 KGHSH and CDR2 LQKENI. The CDR3 loop is CASSPPPGKRGKTGELFF. The CDR3 bases are TGTGCCAGCTCACCACCCCCAGGGAAGCGGGGAAAAACCGGGGAGCTGTTTTTT.

This rearrangement joins TRBV19 to TRBJ2-4; 9 bases agree with TRBD1. This CDR3 comprises 13 residues. Germline V gene data show CDR1 as LNHDA and CDR2 as SQIVND (reference sequence). Trimming took 5 bases from V and 8 from J; bases not matched to a gene: 4. CDR3 nucleotides: TGTGCCAGTAGTGTACAGGGGGCGGACATTCAGTACTTC. It specifies CASSVQGADIQYF.

This chain uses TRBV5-1 with TRBJ2-3; possibly TRBD1 for D (6 bases). V lost 4 bases and J lost 4, with 16 bases in between. Germline values: CDR1 SGHRS, CDR2 YFSETQ. This CDR3 comprises 15 residues. The CDR3: CASSPQGLSADTQYF. The CDR3 nucleotides are TGCGCCAGCAGCCCTCAGGGGCTTAGCGCAGATACGCAGTATTTT.

The chain is built from TRBV9 and TRBJ1-2, with TRBD1 as a possible D gene (6 bases). With 2 bases removed from V and 3 bases from J, the gap between germline ends came to 11 bases. This CDR3 region has 14 residues. The germline CDR1 and CDR2 sequences are SGDLS and YYNGEE. CDR3 sequence reads: CASSVSGEDYGYTF. CDR3 DNA: TGTGCCAGCAGCGTCTCAGGGGAAGACTATGGCTACACCTTC.

The gene calls are TRBV6-1 and TRBJ1-2, with 7 bases matching TRBD1. CDR1 and CDR2 (germline): MNHNS, SASEGT. CDR3 size: 12 residues. The J segment lost 8 bases and the V segment lost 7 bases, leaving 7 bases of the junction unmatched. The CDR3 DNA reads TGTGCCAGCAATACAGGGGCTTACGGCTACACCTTC. The encoded protein is CASNTGAYGYTF.

The chain uses TRBV30 and TRBJ2-5; D remains unclear. Germline V lookup: CDR1 GTSNPN, CDR2 SVGIG (reference sequence). This CDR3 comprises 11 residues. V gave up 5 bases and J gave up 5 bases, with 9 bases separating them. The CDR3 is CAWHEKETQYF. The CDR3, as DNA: TGTGCCTGGCACGAGAAGGAGACCCAGTACTTC.

V gene TRBV4-3 combines with J gene TRBJ2-3, with D possibly matching TRBD1 (7 bases). Germline V gives CDR1 LGHNA, CDR2 YSLEER. Trimming stripped 0 bases from V and 7 bases from J, with 20 bases between. The CDR3 has 17 amino acids. The CDR3 DNA reads TGCGCCAGCAGCCAAGATCTGGAGGGGGCCAGGAGTTATACGCAGTATTTT. Translating gives CASSQDLEGARSYTQYF.

The chain uses TRBV6-5 and TRBJ1-2, with 7 bases matching TRBD1. The junction had 10 bases not matched to a gene; V was cut back by 5 bases and J by 7 bases. The germline CDR1 and CDR2 sequences are MNHEY and SVGAGI. The CDR3 runs to 14 residues. The CDR3 region is CASSERGQLSGYTF. CDR3 sequence (DNA): TGTGCCAGCAGTGAGAGGGGGCAGCTAAGTGGCTACACCTTC.

This chain connects TRBV19 to TRBJ1-1; TRBD1 is a possible D gene (6 bases). The germline V gene has CDR1 LNHDA and CDR2 SQIVND (reference sequence). This CDR3 region has 14 residues. Trimming took off 9 bases at V and 0 bases at J, with 14 bases between the two ends. Written as DNA, the CDR3 is TGTGCCAGCACTTTGGACAGATTGAACACTGAAGCTTTCTTT. As protein: CASTLDRLNTEAFF.